The 26 T cell receptor beta chains reported below all come from one sample, sequenced in a study of T cell responses to AZD1222 COVID-19 vaccine. The assay was immunoSEQ multiplex PCR, and TCRdb's table has in-frame clones only and misses some. This sample has more than 95,000 clones, with around 86% found just once. Sequencing used peripheral blood, obtained 28 days after the second dose of the MenACWY control vaccine. The receptors were gathered from an adult who received the MenACWY meningococcal vaccine as a control.

This sequence joins TRBV18 and TRBJ2-7, with TRBD1 identical over 9 bases. The CDR3 extends over 14 amino acids. The J segment lost 6 bases and the V segment lost 2 bases, leaving 5 bases of the junction unmatched. CDR1 and CDR2 (germline): KGHSH, LQKENI. The CDR3 loop reads CASSPTGGPGEQYF. CDR3 sequence (DNA): TGTGCCAGCTCACCAACAGGGGGCCCAGGCGAGCAGTACTTC.

The chain joins TRBV18 to TRBJ2-3; D uncertain. This CDR3 contains 13 residues. V was shortened by 0 bases and J by 5 bases, with 6 bases between the two germline ends. In germline, CDR1 is KGHSH, CDR2 LQKENI. CDR3 nucleotides: TGTGCCAGCTCACCACCGGAGTTAGATACGCAGTATTTT. This sequence encodes CASSPPELDTQYF.

The sample holds one count of this clone. The chain joins TRBV19 to TRBJ1-5; D is possibly TRBD1 (6 bases). This CDR3 comprises 15 residues. Germline CDR1 and CDR2: LNHDA and SQIVND (reference sequence). V was trimmed by 5 bases and J by 6 bases, leaving 17 bases between them. CDR3 in DNA: TGTGCCAGTAGTTCACGGACAGTAGTCGTTCAGCCCCAGCATTTT. Translated: CASSSRTVVVQPQHF.

The sample holds one count of this clone. V usage is TRBV3-1 (or the pseudogene TRBV3-2) and J usage is TRBJ1-1; D unclear. The CDR3 extends over 13 amino acids. Germline-derived CDR1 and CDR2 are LGHDT and YNNKEL (reference sequence). Trimming took 3 bases from V and 0 from J, leaving 5 bases between them. As DNA, the CDR3 is TGTGCCAGCAGCCAGGGAGTGAACACTGAAGCTTTCTTT. It codes for CASSQGVNTEAFF.

The rearrangement joins TRBV19 to TRBJ2-1; 10 bases map to TRBD2. Germline-derived CDR1 and CDR2 are LNHDA and SQIVND (reference sequence). The CDR3 loop spans 14 amino acids. J lost 8 bases, V lost 5 bases, and 6 bases had no gene match. The CDR3 sequence is CASSSGLALDEQFF. CDR3 DNA sequence: TGTGCCAGTAGTTCGGGACTAGCGTTGGATGAGCAGTTCTTC.

The chain is built from TRBV25-1 and TRBJ1-2; D gene uncertain. V shed 0 bases and J shed 0 bases, with 5 bases lying between them. This CDR3 has 14 residues. Germline values: CDR1 MGHDK, CDR2 SYGVNS. The CDR3 sequence: CASSEYNANYGYTF. In nucleotides, the CDR3 is TGTGCCAGCAGTGAATATAACGCTAACTATGGCTACACCTTC.

CDR3: CASSGQSKDVRPRNQPQHF. The CDR3 DNA is TGTGCCAGCAGTGGTCAGAGCAAGGACGTCCGTCCGCGCAATCAGCCCCAGCATTTT. The J gene is TRBJ1-5, the V gene TRBV28; D unresolved. The CDR3 runs to 19 residues. The germline V gene has CDR1 MDHEN and CDR2 SYDVKM. The germline V and J ends were trimmed by 5 bases and 2 bases, with 25 bases remaining between them.

The gene calls are TRBV28 and TRBJ1-3, with 10 bases lining up with TRBD1. Unmatched junction bases numbered 6, after V lost 4 bases and J lost 0 bases. The CDR3 spans 17 residues. Germline V gives CDR1 MDHEN, CDR2 SYDVKM. CDR3: CASSSSGTGASGNTIYF. The CDR3 DNA follows: TGTGCCAGCAGTTCATCCGGGACAGGGGCCTCTGGAAACACCATATATTTT.

The chain uses TRBV7-2 and TRBJ2-2; 12 bases are shared with TRBD1. This CDR3 region has 16 residues. The V gene's germline CDR1 is SGHTA and CDR2 FQGNSA. J was trimmed by 4 bases and V by 3 bases; bases with no gene match: 3. Written as DNA, the CDR3 is TGTGCCAGCAGCTTTTGGGACAGGGGGCGCACCGGGGAGCTGTTTTTT. Its translation is CASSFWDRGRTGELFF.

The chain uses TRBV12-3 or TRBV12-4 and TRBJ1-2; no clear D. The CDR3 loop spans 13 amino acids. Trimming pared 1 base from V and 5 bases from J, leaving 8 bases between. DNA for the CDR3: TGTGCCAGCAGTTTAGGCCCAATGTATGGCTACACCTTC. Translated: CASSLGPMYGYTF.

The chain carries TRBV4-1 and TRBJ2-4, with no clear D. The V end was cut by 4 bases, the J end by 0 bases, with 19 bases between. CDR1 and CDR2 (germline): MGHRA, YSYEKL. The CDR3 length is 18 residues. CDR3 residues: CASSLLASLQLAKNIQYF. For the CDR3, the DNA is TGCGCCAGCAGCCTATTAGCATCGCTACAACTAGCCAAAAACATTCAGTACTTC.

In its sample, this clone was seen once. The chain combines TRBV2 with TRBJ1-5; TRBD1 might be the D (5 bases). Per germline, CDR1 SNHLY and CDR2 FYNNEI. This CDR3 is built from 16 residues. V lost 8 bases to trimming and J lost 0 bases, with 17 bases between them. CDR3 bases: TGTGCCAGCTCTTCAGGGAAGGGGAATAGCAATCAGCCCCAGCATTTT. Translating it yields CASSSGKGNSNQPQHF.

This sequence joins TRBV28 and TRBJ2-2; D may correspond to TRBD1 or TRBD2 (5 bases each). Germline CDR1 MDHEN, CDR2 SYDVKM. The CDR3 length is 16 residues. With 6 bases removed from V and 3 bases from J, the gap between germline ends came to 17 bases. CDR3 sequence reads: CASRPGRTGYTGELFF. The CDR3 DNA follows: TGTGCCAGCAGGCCGGGACGTACGGGGTACACCGGGGAGCTGTTTTTT.

This chain links TRBV3-1 (or the pseudogene TRBV3-2) with TRBJ1-4, with D perhaps matching TRBD1 (5 bases). The CDR3 has 15 residues. Trimming left V 3 bases short and J 8 bases short, with 16 bases between. Germline V gene lookup returns CDR1 LGHDT and CDR2 YNNKEL (reference sequence). The CDR3 loop reads CASSQGRGVWEKLFF. DNA of the CDR3: TGTGCCAGCAGCCAGGGTAGGGGTGTTTGGGAAAAACTGTTTTTT.

The chain links TRBV21-1 to TRBJ2-7. TRBV21-1 is tagged as a pseudogene. The CDR3 is 16 amino acids. In nucleotides, the CDR3 is TGTGCCAGCAGCATGTCCGCAAGAACCTTCTCCTACGAGCAGTACTTC. This sequence encodes CASSMSARTFSYEQYF.

V gene TRBV9 combines with J gene TRBJ1-3, with no clear D. Trimming cost V 1 base and J 0 bases, with 17 bases left between them. Per germline, CDR1 SGDLS and CDR2 YYNGEE. The CDR3 runs 18 residues. The CDR3 spells CASSVYGPAPYSGNTIYF. Here the CDR3 DNA reads TGTGCCAGCAGCGTATACGGGCCCGCGCCCTACTCTGGAAACACCATATATTTT.

This clone was counted a single time. The J gene is TRBJ2-3, the V gene TRBV7-2, with 7 bases lining up with TRBD1. The CDR3 has 18 amino acids. Trimming removed 3 bases from V and 2 bases from J; junction bases left unmatched: 14. CDR1 is SGHTA, CDR2 FQGNSA, per germline. The CDR3 here is CASSLALPGQIITDTQYF. The CDR3 bases are TGTGCCAGCAGCTTGGCCCTCCCGGGACAGATTATCACAGATACGCAGTATTTT.

Only one count was recorded for this clone. The chain combines TRBV19 with TRBJ1-5, with a possible D match to TRBD1 (5 bases). CDR1 and CDR2 (germline): LNHDA, SQIVND (reference sequence). The CDR3 runs 13 residues. Trimming removed 8 bases at V and 4 bases at J, with 12 bases between. The CDR3 coding sequence is TGTGCCAGTGGAGGGACTGGAAATCAGCCCCAGCATTTT. This codes for CASGGTGNQPQHF. Together with reference TRBV19 and TRBJ1-5, the CDR3 gives the full variable domain: DGGITQSPKYLFRKEGQNVTLSCEQNLNHDAMYWYRQDPGQGLRLIYYSQIVNDFQKGDIAEGYSVSREKKESFPLTVTSAQKNPTAFYLCASGGTGNQPQHFGDGTRLSIL.

The CDR3 sequence is CASSQLKVRTQYF. Here the CDR3 DNA reads TGCGCCAGCAGCCAACTCAAGGTCCGGACCCAGTACTTC. V is TRBV4-3 and J is TRBJ2-5; D uncertain. The CDR3 extends over 13 amino acids. Germline CDR1 reads LGHNA; CDR2 reads YSLEER. Between the trimmed V and J ends, which lost 2 bases and 7 bases, there was a span of 11 bases.

The genes are TRBV6-5 and TRBJ2-3; TRBD2 matches at 9 bases. The CDR3 covers 12 residues. The V gene's germline CDR1 is MNHEY and CDR2 SVGAGI. V shed 7 bases and J 8 bases; nucleotides not matched to a gene: 4. Here the CDR3 DNA reads TGTGCCAGCATTACGACTAGCGGTACGCAGTATTTT. Translated: CASITTSGTQYF.

The CDR3 DNA reads as TGTGCCACCGCGGGTTCGATTGACTTGGGCACTGAAGCTTTCTTT. Encoded protein: CATAGSIDLGTEAFF. V gene TRBV7-8 combines with J gene TRBJ1-1; D call uncertain. V lost 10 bases and J lost 4, with 22 bases in between. Germline-derived CDR1 and CDR2 are SGHVS and FQNEAQ. This CDR3 contains 15 residues.

The V gene is TRBV5-1, the J gene TRBJ2-7; D remains unclear. V was pared by 0 bases and J by 1 base, with 8 bases between. The CDR3 extends over 14 amino acids. Germline V lookup: CDR1 SGHRS, CDR2 YFSETQ. The CDR3 nucleotides are TGCGCCAGCAGCTTGGTCGGTGGGTCCTACGAGCAGTACTTC. Translating gives CASSLVGGSYEQYF.

The chain combines TRBV9 with TRBJ1-5; the D is unclear. This CDR3 region has 13 residues. The V gene's germline CDR1 is SGDLS and CDR2 YYNGEE. Trimming cost V 2 bases and J 7 bases, with 10 bases left between them. CDR3 sequence reads: CASSVGGLQPQHF. CDR3 DNA: TGTGCCAGCAGCGTGGGAGGGTTGCAGCCCCAGCATTTT. The full variable domain, with the rest looked up from reference TRBV9 and TRBJ1-5, is DSGVTQTPKHLITATGQRVTLRCSPRSGDLSVYWYQQSLDQGLQFLIQYYNGEERAKGNILERFSAQQFPDLHSELNLSSLELGDSALYFCASSVGGLQPQHFGDGTRLSIL.

V usage is TRBV7-3 and J usage is TRBJ1-1, with unresolved D. CDR3 length: 13 amino acids. Per germline, CDR1 SGHTA and CDR2 FQGTGA. Trimming took 2 bases from V and 2 from J, leaving 6 bases between them. Here the CDR3 reads CASSLDVNTEAFF. The DNA for the CDR3 is TGTGCCAGCAGCTTAGATGTAAACACTGAAGCTTTCTTT.

The rearrangement links TRBV7-3 to TRBJ2-1; no clear D. Germline V gives CDR1 SGHTA, CDR2 FQGTGA. V dropped 4 bases and J dropped 6 bases, with 4 bases sitting between them. This CDR3 has 11 residues. DNA of the CDR3: TGTGCCAGCAGCTCAGGCAATGAGCAGTTCTTC. The encoded protein is CASSSGNEQFF. Together with reference TRBV7-3 and TRBJ2-1, the CDR3 gives the full variable domain: GAGVSQTPSNKVTEKGKYVELRCDPISGHTALYWYRQSLGQGPEFLIYFQGTGAADDSGLPNDRFFAVRPEGSVSTLKIQRTERGDSAVYLCASSSGNEQFFGPGTRLTVL.

J is TRBJ2-7 and V is TRBV6-2 or TRBV6-3; D may correspond to TRBD1 or TRBD2 (5 bases each). The CDR3 extends over 15 amino acids. Germline V gives CDR1 MNHEY, CDR2 SVGEGT. V dropped 6 bases and J dropped 6 bases, with 21 bases sitting between them. CDR3 nucleotides: TGTGCCAGCAGCTTCCTTCGAGGGGCCTCGGCCGAGCAGTACTTC. Translating gives CASSFLRGASAEQYF.